The 13 T cell receptor beta chains reported below all come from one sample, sequenced in a study. Repertoires were generated with immunoSEQ multiplex PCR, while TCRdb's copy carries only in-frame clones and drops some. The sample yields tens of thousands of clones, 85% to 95% seen once. Specimen: PBMCs. The receptors stem from a man aged 40-55 years with rheumatoid arthritis.

This chain links TRBV12-5 with TRBJ1-6, with D tentatively TRBD1 (5 bases). CDR1 is LGHNT and CDR2 is FRNRAP in the germline V gene. This CDR3 is built from 14 residues. The V and J ends lost 6 bases and 13 bases respectively, with 19 bases between them. CDR3 region: CASGSTGPGSPLHF. CDR3 sequence (DNA): TGTGCTAGTGGCTCCACGGGGCCAGGTTCGCCCCTCCACTTT.

This clone turned up a few times. The chain has TRBV7-2 and TRBJ2-7; D gene unclear. Germline V lookup: CDR1 SGHTA, CDR2 FQGNSA. CDR3 length equals 12 residues. V lost 3 bases to trimming and J lost 3 bases, with 6 bases between them. CDR3 nucleotide sequence: TGTGCCAGCAGCTTTGGATTCTACGAGCAGTACTTC. Translated: CASSFGFYEQYF.

This clone was counted only a few times. The chain joins TRBV7-2 to TRBJ2-7; 13 nucleotides align to TRBD2. Germline CDR1 reads SGHTA; CDR2 reads FQGNSA. J was trimmed by 4 bases and V by 6 bases; bases with no gene match: 6. The CDR3 contains 15 residues. CDR3: CASSPRTSGSYEQYF. DNA for the CDR3: TGTGCCAGCAGTCCAAGGACTAGCGGGAGTTACGAGCAGTACTTC.

The chain is built from TRBV4-2 and TRBJ1-4, with 10 positions matching TRBD1. Per germline, CDR1 LGHNA and CDR2 YNFKEQ. CDR3 size: 14 residues. Trimming removed 8 bases from V and 7 bases from J; junction bases left unmatched: 7. In DNA form, the CDR3 reads TGTGCCAGCCGCGACGACAGGGGGCGTGAAAAACTGTTTTTT. Protein: CASRDDRGREKLFF.

The chain links TRBV7-9 to TRBJ2-7; either TRBD1 or TRBD2 may supply D (5 bases each). Trimming pared 3 bases from V and 2 bases from J, leaving 14 bases between. This CDR3 comprises 15 residues. Germline-derived CDR1 and CDR2 are SEHNR and FQNEAQ (reference sequence). Written as DNA, the CDR3 is TGTGCCAGCAGCTTTACCGGGACGCCGCCCTACGAGCAGTACTTC. This codes for CASSFTGTPPYEQYF.

The chain uses TRBV6-4 and TRBJ2-5; tentatively, D is TRBD1 (6 bases). This CDR3 spans 15 amino acids. Trimming stripped 2 bases from V and 4 bases from J, with 14 bases between. CDR1 and CDR2 (germline): MRHNA, SNTAGT. The DNA of the CDR3 is TGTGCCAGCAGTGACAAAGGGGGAGAGGGAGAGACCCAGTACTTC. Its protein is CASSDKGGEGETQYF.

The V and J genes are TRBV7-9 and TRBJ2-5; maybe TRBD1 (5 bases). Germline CDR1 reads SEHNR; CDR2 reads FQNEAQ (reference sequence). This CDR3 has 14 amino acids. V dropped 3 bases and J dropped 5 bases, with 13 bases sitting between them. The chain's CDR3 is CASSFITGGETQYF. CDR3 nucleotides: TGTGCCAGCAGCTTTATTACAGGCGGTGAGACCCAGTACTTC.

This rearrangement joins TRBV19 to TRBJ2-3; D might be TRBD1 (6 bases). V lost 5 bases and J 5 bases, leaving 20 bases between the germline ends. Germline lookup yields CDR1 LNHDA and CDR2 SQIVND (reference sequence). The CDR3 sequence is 16 residues long. CDR3 nucleotides: TGTGCCAGTAGTGAACAACAGGGTACAAGTAGAGATACGCAGTATTTT. Translated, it gives CASSEQQGTSRDTQYF.

The chain carries TRBV3-1 (or the pseudogene TRBV3-2) and TRBJ2-5; TRBD2 matches at 8 bases. With V trimmed by 2 bases and J by 1 base, 12 bases remained unmatched. Per the germline V gene, CDR1 is LGHDT and CDR2 is YNNKEL (reference sequence). The CDR3 runs to 18 residues. The CDR3 DNA reads as TGTGCCAGCAGCCAACATGTGGGCGGGGGGATAACCCAAGAGACCCAGTACTTC. Amino acids: CASSQHVGGGITQETQYF.

The chain employs TRBV27 and TRBJ2-2, with D unresolved. In germline, CDR1 is MNHEY, CDR2 SMNVEV (reference sequence). V shed 3 bases and J shed 2 bases, with 7 bases lying between them. This CDR3 has 14 residues. CDR3 region: CASSFPTNTGELFF. CDR3 nucleotides: TGTGCCAGCAGTTTTCCCACCAACACCGGGGAGCTGTTTTTT.

The chain carries TRBV7-9 and TRBJ2-7; no reliable D call. Germline assignment: CDR1 SEHNR and CDR2 FQNEAQ (reference sequence). The CDR3 sequence is 16 residues long. With 1 base removed from V and 4 bases from J, the gap between germline ends came to 17 bases. The DNA for the CDR3 is TGTGCCAGCAGCTTAGGGTTTGGTGGGAATGAGTACGAGCAGTACTTC. Encoded protein: CASSLGFGGNEYEQYF.

The count of this clone is one. J is TRBJ1-5 and V is TRBV4-2; 9 nucleotides agree with TRBD1. The germline gives CDR1 LGHNA, CDR2 YNFKEQ. The CDR3 spans 19 residues. Trimming removed 0 bases from V and 4 bases from J; junction bases left unmatched: 13. CDR3 loop: CASSQENRGPEGVNQPQHF. The CDR3 DNA reads TGTGCCAGCAGCCAAGAGAACAGGGGGCCGGAGGGGGTTAATCAGCCCCAGCATTTT.

The gene calls are TRBV6-6 and TRBJ1-1; the D gene is possibly TRBD1 (5 bases). CDR1 is MNHNY, CDR2 SVGAGI, per germline (reference sequence). The V and J ends lost 2 bases and 0 bases respectively, with 13 bases between them. CDR3 length: 16 residues. In DNA form, the CDR3 reads TGTGCCAGCAGTTACCGACCCCAGGGCATGAACACTGAAGCTTTCTTT. It is translated as CASSYRPQGMNTEAFF.